What follows is one T cell receptor beta chain and its context. Data came from immunoSEQ multiplex PCR; TCRdb stores just in-frame clones and leaves some out. The table records around 130,000 clones, 70% to 90% of them present only once. This record comes from a study of control samples from healthy donors and cancer patients. V lost 8 bases and J lost 1; bases outside the gene matches: 6. This CDR3 spans 14 amino acids. Germline V gene sequence: CDR1 SGHKS, CDR2 YYEKEE (reference sequence). This receptor was taken from a man in his forties or fifties in good health. The sequencing input was blood. The chain has TRBV5-5 and TRBJ1-3; 7 nucleotides line up with TRBD1. CDR3 DNA sequence: TGTGCCAGTTCAGGGGGACTGTCTGGAAACACCATATATTTT. Protein product: CASSGGLSGNTIYF. The full variable domain, its missing parts supplied by reference TRBV5-5 and TRBJ1-3, is DAGVTQSPTHLIKTRGQQVTLRCSPISGHKSVSWYQQVLGQGPQFIFQYYEKEERGRGNFPDRFSARQFPNYSSELNVNALLLGDSALYLCASSGGLSGNTIYFGEGSWLTVV.